This TCR beta chain was captured in a study of regulatory T cells in long-lasting Graves disease. Study as a whole: Duration of antithyroid drug therapy among newly diagnosed Graves' patients was under 3 months. General observations from the study: Under persistent disease, TRBV28, TRBJ1-2 and TRBJ2-5 were used preferentially.

This clonotype occurred many times. Antigen: not known. As for time point: newly diagnosed GD, antithyroid drugs for less than 3 months. Preparation of the TCR library used RNA extracted from PBMCs. Arm-PCR of CDR3 regions and iRepertoire HTBI primers were used to build TCR beta libraries. One entry per CDR3 protein, called by TCRdb with MiXCR from the multiplex PCR reads. The sample carries 200,000 to 250,000 distinct CDR3 sequences, 18% recorded once. CDR3 length: 15 amino acids. In germline, CDR1 is DFQATT, CDR2 SNEGSKA (reference sequence). The V end was cut by 0 bases, the J end by 0 bases, with 10 bases between.

This receptor was taken from a female donor with Graves disease. Sample: peripheral blood mononuclear cells (PBMCs), taken at new diagnosis, from a patient treated with antithyroid drugs. This rearrangement joins TRBV20-1 to TRBJ2-3; the D is unclear. The CDR3 nucleotides are TGCAGTGCTAGAGATGCTAGAGCTAGCACAGATACGCAGTATTTT. Translated: CSARDARASTDTQYF.